These 15 T cell receptor beta chains originate from one sample sequenced in a study of CD8+CD57+ T cells in acquired aplastic anemia. The study profiled TCR beta VDJ and CDR3 using genomic DNA as template. A single record per CDR3 protein comes from TCRdb applying MiXCR to the reads. The repertoire holds approximately 380,000 distinct CDR3 sequences, with about 70% as singletons. The sequenced sample consisted of sorted CD4+, CD8+, or CD8+CD57+ T cells (not recorded which) from PBMCs. Source of these receptors: a human donor in good health, serving as a control.

The rearrangement joins TRBV12-3 or TRBV12-4 to TRBJ1-2; D uncertain. This CDR3 is 11 amino acids long. The V end was cut by 8 bases, the J end by 2 bases, with 6 bases between. DNA for the CDR3: TGTGCCAGCCGTACCAACTATGGCTACACCTTC. It codes for CASRTNYGYTF.

This clonotype has a count of ten or more. This rearrangement joins TRBV20-1 to TRBJ1-1; 8 bases match TRBD1. Unmatched junction bases numbered 12, after V lost 2 bases and J lost 1 base. Germline CDR1 is DFQATT and CDR2 is SNEGSKA (reference sequence). CDR3 size: 17 residues. The CDR3 protein is CSARSPSGGSGNTEAFF. CDR3 sequence (DNA): TGCAGTGCTAGATCTCCTTCAGGGGGCAGTGGGAACACTGAAGCTTTCTTT.

This clonotype came up a few times. The chain links TRBV7-9 to TRBJ1-5; the match to TRBD1 covers 7 bases. The CDR3 covers 12 residues. The germline V gene has CDR1 SEHNR and CDR2 FQNEAQ (reference sequence). V gave up 7 bases and J gave up 6 bases; unmatched junction bases: 3. CDR3 nucleotide sequence: TGTGCCAGCACCAGGGGGGGTCAGCCCCAGCATTTT. It is translated as CASTRGGQPQHF.

DNA of the CDR3: TGCAGTGCTAGTGGGCTCTATAATTCACCCCTCCACTTT. Amino acid sequence: CSASGLYNSPLHF. The rearrangement uses TRBV20-1 and TRBJ1-6; D gene ambiguous. Trimming took off 3 bases at V and 3 bases at J, with 6 bases between the two ends. The V gene's germline CDR1 is DFQATT and CDR2 SNEGSKA (reference sequence). The CDR3 totals 13 residues.

With regard to this clonotype: A read error may account for a junction end that differs from germline. The chain carries TRBV29-1 and TRBJ1-1, with D tentatively TRBD1 (6 bases). CDR1 and CDR2 from the germline V gene are SQVTM and ANQGSEA. The CDR3 loop spans 12 amino acids. CDR3 sequence reads: CSVAVRGERARF. The CDR3 region has the DNA TGCAGCGTAGCCGTTAGGGGGGAACGTGCCCGTTTT.

Comments on this clonotype: At one end, the junction sequence differs from germline, possibly due to a read error. V and J are TRBV6-4 and TRBJ2-3; possibly TRBD2 for D (6 bases). The CDR3 has 16 residues. The V gene's germline CDR1 is MRHNA and CDR2 SNTAGT. Here the CDR3 DNA reads TGTGCGAGCAGTGACTCGAACGGGGACTGCACAGATACGCAGTATTTT. Residues: CASSDSNGDCTDTQYF.

The V gene is TRBV7-2, the J gene TRBJ2-3; 14 bases are a match to TRBD2. CDR1 and CDR2 from the germline V gene are SGHTA and FQGNSA. The CDR3 spans 16 residues. The junction had 9 bases not matched to a gene; V was cut back by 5 bases and J by 8 bases. The CDR3 here is CASSLRLAGGGGTQYF. The CDR3 DNA is TGTGCCAGCAGCCTCCGACTAGCGGGGGGGGGCGGTACGCAGTATTTT. Looking up the rest from reference TRBV7-2 and TRBJ2-3 gives the full variable domain: GAGVSQSPSNKVTEKGKDVELRCDPISGHTALYWYRQSLGQGLEFLIYFQGNSAPDKSGLPSDRFSAERTGGSVSTLTIQRTQQEDSAVYLCASSLRLAGGGGTQYFGPGTRLTVL.

This clonotype was recorded only once. Mismatch with germline at one junction end may stem from a read error. The V and J genes are TRBV7-2 and TRBJ2-5, with TRBD1 matching 10 bases. Germline values: CDR1 SGHTA, CDR2 FQGNSA. The length of the CDR3 is 14 residues. Here the CDR3 DNA reads TGTGCCAGCAGCTTAGCCTCTAATTTGGGGACAGGGGACTTC. Its translation is CASSLASNLGTGDF.

Concerning this clonotype: Here the CDR3 omits its conserved ending phenylalanine or tryptophan, so a read error is the likely source. The limits of the CDR3 on the DNA are not certain, so only TCRdb's listed CDR3 is given. CDR3 amino acids: CASSSGGKRAVLR. The chain carries TRBV7-9 and TRBJ2-3; the table's D call, TRBD2, was not checked against the DNA. Germline-derived CDR1 and CDR2 are SEHNR and FQNEAQ (reference sequence). From its first to its last residue, the CDR3 has 13 amino acids.

J is TRBJ1-5 and V is TRBV7-8; no reliable D call. The V and J ends lost 1 base and 9 bases respectively, with 7 bases between them. CDR3 length equals 12 residues. Germline V lookup: CDR1 SGHVS, CDR2 FQNEAQ. In DNA form, the CDR3 reads TGTGCCAGCAGCTTAGGGTCCTGGCCCCAGCATTTT. This codes for CASSLGSWPQHF.

The V gene is TRBV14, the J gene TRBJ1-4, with unresolved D. V lost 1 base and J lost 15, with 21 bases in between. CDR3 length equals 15 residues. Germline CDR1 and CDR2: SGHDN and FVKESK. Here the CDR3 DNA reads TGTGCCAGCAGCCAAGGGCTAGGGCCCTACACTGAAGTGTTTTTT. This translates into CASSQGLGPYTEVFF.

This clonotype occurred many times. The rearrangement joins TRBV7-9 to TRBJ2-7; possibly TRBD2 for D (6 bases). Trimming removed 4 bases at V and 1 base at J, with 20 bases between. The CDR3 totals 17 residues. The V gene's germline CDR1 is SEHNR and CDR2 FQNEAQ (reference sequence). CDR3 DNA: TGTGCCAGCAGCTCCAACCTTGGTAGCGGTCCTTCCTACGAGCAGTACTTC. Translating it yields CASSSNLGSGPSYEQYF.

The genes are TRBV7-2 and TRBJ2-1; TRBD1 matches 9 bases. The CDR3 contains 17 residues. Germline CDR1 is SGHTA and CDR2 is FQGNSA. V dropped 4 bases and J dropped 7; count of bases not matched to a gene: 14. CDR3: CASSSSTGGNSQNEQFF. CDR3 coding DNA: TGTGCCAGCAGCTCAAGCACAGGGGGCAACTCCCAGAATGAGCAGTTCTTC.

The rearrangement joins TRBV18 to TRBJ2-1; 10 bases align to TRBD2. Germline values: CDR1 KGHSH, CDR2 LQKENI. The CDR3 consists of 15 residues. V dropped 3 bases and J dropped 4; count of bases not matched to a gene: 3. This CDR3 is CASSPTSGVYNEQFF. The CDR3 DNA is TGTGCCAGCTCACCTACTAGCGGGGTTTACAATGAGCAGTTCTTC.

The V and J genes are TRBV9 and TRBJ1-1, with no clear D. The CDR3 is made up of 16 amino acids. V lost 4 bases and J 0 bases, leaving 16 bases between the germline ends. Germline V gives CDR1 SGDLS, CDR2 YYNGEE. CDR3 residues: CASSHGFGEMNTEAFF. In DNA, the CDR3 is TGTGCCAGCAGCCACGGATTTGGGGAGATGAACACTGAAGCTTTCTTT.